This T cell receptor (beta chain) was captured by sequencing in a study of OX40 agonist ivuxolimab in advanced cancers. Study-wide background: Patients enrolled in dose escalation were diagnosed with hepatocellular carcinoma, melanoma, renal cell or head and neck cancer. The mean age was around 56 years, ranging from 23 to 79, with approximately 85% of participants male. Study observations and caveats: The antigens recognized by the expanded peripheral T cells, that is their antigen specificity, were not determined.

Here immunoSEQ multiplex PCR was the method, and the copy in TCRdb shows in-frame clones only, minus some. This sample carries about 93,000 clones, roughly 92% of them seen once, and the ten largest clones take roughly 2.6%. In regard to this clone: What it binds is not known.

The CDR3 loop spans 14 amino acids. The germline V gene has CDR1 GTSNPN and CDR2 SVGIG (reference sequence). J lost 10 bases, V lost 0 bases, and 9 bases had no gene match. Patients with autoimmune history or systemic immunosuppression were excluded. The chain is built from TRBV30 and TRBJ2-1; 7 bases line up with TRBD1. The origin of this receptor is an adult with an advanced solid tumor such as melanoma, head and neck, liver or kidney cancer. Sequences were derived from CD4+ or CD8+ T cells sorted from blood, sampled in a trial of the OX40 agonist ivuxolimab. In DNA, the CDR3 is TGTGCCTGGAGTGTAGGGGGCCCCACCCACGAGCAGTTCTTC. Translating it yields CAWSVGGPTHEQFF.